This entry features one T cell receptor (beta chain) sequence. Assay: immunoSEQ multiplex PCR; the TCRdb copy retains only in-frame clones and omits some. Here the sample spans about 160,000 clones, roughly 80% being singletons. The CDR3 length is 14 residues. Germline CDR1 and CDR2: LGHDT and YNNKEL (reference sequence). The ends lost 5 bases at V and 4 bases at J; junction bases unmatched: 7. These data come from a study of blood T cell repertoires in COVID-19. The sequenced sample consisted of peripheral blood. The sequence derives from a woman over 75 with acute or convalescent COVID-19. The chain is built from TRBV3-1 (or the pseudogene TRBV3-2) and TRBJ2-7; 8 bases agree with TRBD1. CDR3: CASSARDRSYEQYF. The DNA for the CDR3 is TGTGCCAGCAGCGCCCGGGACAGGAGTTACGAGCAGTACTTC.